Ten or more counts support the clone carrying this T cell receptor beta chain. Its specificity is unknown. Amplification of TCR beta CDR3 regions used RNA as the template. With the HTBI primer set, the TCR CDR3 went through a first round of RT-PCR. Each CDR3 protein is one row after TCRdb ran MiXCR on the multiplex PCR reads. The sample has 390,000 or so distinct CDR3 sequences; around 15% are singletons. The sample comes from a study of T cells in Graves' hyperthyroidism and ophthalmopathy. Study summary: It was at initial diagnosis, before any treatment, that peripheral blood was collected.

CDR3 length: 15 residues. V was trimmed by 0 bases and J by 7 bases, leaving 13 bases between them. CDR1 DFQATT and CDR2 SNEGSKA come from the germline V gene (reference sequence). Lactation, pregnancy, other autoimmune disease or uncontrolled infection excluded patients. Diagnosis relied on clinical symptoms, serum thyroxine and TRAb, thyroid ultrasound and orbital computed tomography. Regarding the study as a whole: Blood also contained most expanded thyroid clonotypes above 0.001.

This TCR was sampled from a man younger than 30 with Graves' ophthalmopathy. Sequencing was carried out using blood. V and J are TRBV20-1 and TRBJ1-6; weak D call: TRBD1 (5 bases). CDR3 sequence (DNA): TGCAGTGCTAGAGATCGCAGGGCGGGGAATTCACCCCTCCACTTT. It is translated as CSARDRRAGNSPLHF.